This record concerns one TCR beta chain sequence. This receptor's antigen is unknown. Base qualities are not provided; no much larger clone lies one nucleotide away. The sample is drawn from a study of primary melanoma T cells and metastatic recurrence (dated by TCRdb to the early 2020s). For the wider study: A total of about 200 primary melanomas made up the cohort, all of stage T2 to T4 and more than 1 mm thick. The study examined whether T-cell fraction and T-cell repertoire clonality in primary melanoma tumors predicted patient outcome. Progression-free survival was the clinical outcome compared against the T-cell fraction measured by TCR beta sequencing. Histopathological grading of tumor-infiltrating lymphocytes was compared with the T-cell fraction derived from sequencing.

The primary melanoma of each patient had been surgically resected and was considered potentially curable but at risk of metastatic recurrence. The library was prepared using the immunoSEQ multiplex PCR assay. High-throughput sequencing of the T-cell receptor beta chain was performed on primary melanoma tumor tissue. The original pipeline was this. Among the repertoire analyses were the distribution of insertions and deletions and the sharing of TCRB CDR3 between samples. A gradient-boosted model ranked how well the T-cell fraction predicted outcome compared with histopathological variables. TCRdb retrieved this table from immuneACCESS and kept in-frame rearrangements only. Not all clones are present; in checked studies, unresolved V genes account for under half, and no reason is known for the remainder. That table furnishes V, J and clone size, whereas the DNA furnished D and trimming. The sample profile shows fewer than 250 clones; 92% of them were found once. The top ten clonotypes cover 12% of the sample.

At the junction V is shortened by 2 bases and J by 6 bases, with 11 bases in between. The germline V gene supplies CDR1 SQVTM and CDR2 ANQGSEA. CDR3 length: 13 amino acids, cysteine to phenylalanine. Only the CDR3 portion is preserved as DNA: 39 bases, with reading frame beginning at the first base. On the study overall, not on this receptor specifically: Progression-free survival prediction was reportedly improved more by adding T-cell fraction to tumor thickness than by adding any other histopathological variable. A T-cell fraction greater than 20% appeared to be protective whatever the ulceration status, mitotic rate or nodal disease. The tumor T-cell fraction reportedly predicted progression-free survival independently of thickness, ulceration, mitotic rate and age. An effective T-cell-mediated antitumor response in primary melanoma was framed by the authors only as a suggestion, not a demonstrated mechanism.

The clonotype was recovered from a human donor with melanoma. Sequenced input: melanoma tumor tissue. The receptor chain draws on TRBV29-1 and TRBJ2-1, with the D gene not confidently named. This receptor has the CDR3 CSVEIGLVNEQFF. The bases are TGCAGCGTTGAAATAGGTCTCGTCAATGAGCAGTTCTTC.